Listed below are T cell receptor beta chains from one sample, sequenced in a study of cytomegalovirus exposure and HLA in healthy donors. The repertoire was sequenced with immunoSEQ multiplex PCR; TCRdb's copy has only in-frame clones and lacks some. The sample lists 250,000 to 400,000 clones; approximately 88% were seen once. Sequencing was performed on PBMCs. The receptors shown here come from a man aged 30 to 45 in good health and CMV-seronegative. Each CDR3 is given with its conserved first and last residue. A D gene is named only where the DNA matches it firmly. A row's size may be missing; if present it is once, few, many or a size class.

D,size,J,V,CDR3,DNA
TRBD1,.,TRBJ2-7,TRBV11-2,CATRGGTGGYEQYF,TGTGCCACCCGAGGCGGGACAGGGGGCTACGAGCAGTACTTC
TRBD1,.,TRBJ1-1,TRBV10-2,CASRDRGPSEAFF,TGCGCCAGCAGGGACAGGGGGCCGTCAGAAGCTTTCTTT
.,.,TRBJ1-3,TRBV6-1,CASRGLRDNGNTIYF,TGTGCCAGCAGAGGTCTCCGGGACAATGGAAACACCATATATTTT
TRBD1,.,TRBJ1-2,TRBV27,CASSPRTGGPLKYGYTF,TGTGCCAGCAGTCCGCGGACAGGGGGCCCCCTAAAGTATGGCTACACCTTC
.,.,TRBJ1-5,TRBV18,CASSPGAPVHQPQHF,TGTGCCAGCTCACCGGGGGCACCGGTCCATCAGCCCCAGCATTTT
.,.,TRBJ1-3,TRBV5-1,CASSLSDRSSGNTIYF,TGCGCCAGCAGCTTGTCGGACAGAAGCTCTGGAAACACCATATATTTT
TRBD1,.,TRBJ1-3,TRBV25-1,CASSDNRDSVAGNTIYF,TGTGCCAGCAGTGACAACCGGGACAGCGTTGCTGGAAACACCATATATTTT
TRBD1,once,TRBJ2-1,TRBV14,CASSQEVRGGIIGAYNEQFF,TGTGCCAGCAGCCAAGAAGTTAGAGGGGGCATCATCGGGGCATACAATGAGCAGTTCTTC
.,.,TRBJ2-7,TRBV2,CASSVFRDTGYF,TGTGCCAGCAGTGTATTCCGGGACACCGGGTACTTC
.,.,TRBJ2-7,TRBV18,CASSLGGEQYF,TGTGCCAGCTCGCTCGGGGGCGAGCAGTACTTC
.,few,TRBJ2-7,TRBV6-1,CASSEAQGKTYEQYF,TGTGCCAGCAGTGAAGCGCAGGGCAAAACCTACGAGCAGTACTTC
.,.,TRBJ1-1,TRBV10-3,CAISGNRPMNTEAFF,TGTGCCATCAGTGGGAACAGACCAATGAACACTGAAGCTTTCTTT
.,.,TRBJ2-7,TRBV5-6,CASSLEKEPRGFQNEQYF,TGTGCCAGCAGCTTGGAGAAGGAACCCAGGGGCTTTCAAAACGAGCAGTACTTC
.,.,TRBJ1-3,TRBV4-1,CASSQPTDSGNTIYF,TGCGCCAGCAGCCAACCGACAGACTCTGGAAACACCATATATTTT
.,.,TRBJ2-3,TRBV5-8,CASSFRGRASIVSDTQYF,TGTGCCAGCAGCTTTAGGGGCAGAGCTAGTATTGTATCAGATACGCAGTATTTT
TRBD1,.,TRBJ2-5,TRBV7-9,CASSQGGGETQYF,TGTGCCAGCAGCCAAGGGGGCGGAGAGACCCAGTACTTC
.,.,TRBJ1-1,TRBV5-6,CASSPLWGGTEAFF,TGTGCCAGCAGCCCTCTTTGGGGGGGCACTGAAGCTTTCTTT
.,.,TRBJ2-2,TRBV27,CASGSILRVTGELFF,TGTGCCAGCGGTTCAATTCTCAGGGTAACCGGGGAGCTGTTTTTT
.,once,TRBJ1-1,TRBV25-1,CASSEWNGLGNTEAFF,TGTGCCAGCAGTGAATGGAACGGGTTAGGGAACACTGAAGCTTTCTTT
.,.,TRBJ2-7,TRBV7-9,CASRVSGHEQYF,TGTGCCAGCAGGGTATCAGGGCACGAGCAGTACTTC
TRBD1,.,TRBJ2-7,TRBV7-9,CASSWGQGYEQYF,TGTGCCAGCAGCTGGGGACAGGGCTACGAGCAGTACTTC
.,.,TRBJ2-1,TRBV11-2,CASSSPYGNEQFF,TGTGCCAGCAGCTCCCCCTACGGGAATGAGCAGTTCTTC
.,.,TRBJ2-2,TRBV7-9,CASSSAGSMSGELFF,TGTGCCAGCAGCAGCGCGGGCAGCATGTCCGGGGAGCTGTTTTTT
TRBD1,.,TRBJ2-1,TRBV15,CATSRDRTGVYNEQFF,TGTGCCACCAGCAGAGACCGGACAGGGGTCTACAATGAGCAGTTCTTC
TRBD1,.,TRBJ1-5,TRBV27,CASSPRTGYNQPQHF,TGTGCCAGCAGTCCAAGGACAGGGTACAATCAGCCCCAGCATTTT
.,.,TRBJ2-3,TRBV2,CASSVGSGFTDTQYF,TGTGCCAGCAGTGTTGGGTCAGGGTTCACAGATACGCAGTATTTT
.,.,TRBJ2-3,TRBV27,CASSLTSGDTQYF,TGTGCCAGCAGTTTAACATCCGGGGATACGCAGTATTTT
.,.,TRBJ1-1,TRBV11-2,CASTYREAFF,TGTGCCAGCACCTACAGGGAAGCTTTCTTT
.,.,TRBJ2-7,TRBV7-2,CASKGNRYEQYF,TGTGCCAGCAAAGGGAACAGGTACGAGCAGTACTTC
.,once,TRBJ2-7,TRBV6-1,CASSSPIGAGEEQYF,TGTGCCAGCAGTTCTCCTATCGGAGCAGGGGAAGAGCAGTACTTC
TRBD2,.,TRBJ2-7,TRBV5-8,CASSYRTSGGLGEQYF,TGTGCCAGCAGCTATCGGACTAGCGGGGGACTGGGGGAGCAGTACTTC